This entry concerns a single T cell receptor beta chain. The antigen is unknown. Generated by immunoSEQ multiplex PCR, the TCRdb table keeps only in-frame clones and is missing some. The sample yields some 60,000 clones, over 60% seen once. The data belong to a study of T cell responses to AZD1222 COVID-19 vaccine. Study observations and caveats: It should be noted that donors were predominantly white British and more often female, and clonal diversity was possibly underestimated. Repertoires were obtained only post-peak T cell response. A rise in Spike-specific TCR breadth and depth followed two AZD1222 doses.

Pooled together were second doses at about 4 or about 12 weeks. The CDR3 is 16 residues long. The germline V gene encodes CDR1 SGHTA and CDR2 FQGNSA. V was shortened by 0 bases and J by 9 bases, with 15 bases between the two germline ends. The J gene is TRBJ1-6, the V gene TRBV7-2; D is possibly TRBD1 (6 bases). The sequencing here drew on peripheral blood, taken 28 days after the second AZD1222 dose. This receptor was obtained from an adult who received the AZD1222 COVID-19 vaccine. Here the CDR3 DNA reads TGTGCCAGCAGCTTAGCTGGGGGGGGGCAGGGTTCACCCCTCCACTTT. It encodes CASSLAGGGQGSPLHF.